One sample yielded the 8 T cell receptor beta chains listed below, sequenced in a study of CD8+ T cells in alopecia areata. RNA was isolated and reverse transcribed to cDNA, the sequencing template. TCRdb keeps only in-frame clones here, not all; method: immunoSEQ multiplex PCR. This sample has hundreds of thousands of clones, with about 60% found just once. Treatment specified: oral pan-JAK inhibitor, 5-10 mg twice daily. The sequencing used CD4+ T cells sorted from blood, collected at week 52, from a patient treated with tofacitinib. The receptors originated from a human donor with alopecia areata.

This clone was seen more than once but under ten times. The CDR3 nucleotides read TGTGCCAGCAAGCCCCGTTGGGATTCACCCCTCCACTTT. Its translation: CASKPRWDSPLHF. This chain connects TRBV27 to TRBJ1-6; D ambiguous. Germline CDR1 MNHEY, CDR2 SMNVEV (reference sequence). Trimming took off 7 bases at V and 8 bases at J, with 12 bases between the two ends. The CDR3 is 13 amino acids.

This rearrangement joins TRBV6-5 to TRBJ2-4, with D perhaps matching TRBD1 or TRBD2 (6 bases each). Germline CDR1 and CDR2: MNHEY and SVGAGI. The CDR3 spans 11 residues. V gave up 5 bases and J gave up 8 bases, with 7 bases separating them. Here the CDR3 reads CASSRGDIQYF. The CDR3 nucleotides are TGTGCCAGCAGTAGGGGGGACATTCAGTACTTC.

The V gene is TRBV15, the J gene TRBJ1-3; unclear D gene. Trimming pared 5 bases from V and 2 bases from J, leaving 4 bases between. The germline CDR1 and CDR2 sequences are LNHNV and YYDKDF (reference sequence). The CDR3 totals 12 residues. The CDR3 coding sequence is TGTGCCACCAGCTCAGCTGGAAACACCATATATTTT. Amino acids: CATSSAGNTIYF.

This chain uses TRBV29-1 with TRBJ2-5; TRBD1 might be the D (6 bases). V was shortened by 6 bases and J by 3 bases, with 11 bases between the two germline ends. The CDR3 has 12 amino acids. The germline V gene has CDR1 SQVTM and CDR2 ANQGSEA. The DNA for the CDR3 is TGCAGCGTGGGACACCTAGAAGAGACCCAGTACTTC. It yields the protein CSVGHLEETQYF. The whole variable domain, remainder taken from reference TRBV29-1 and TRBJ2-5, is SAVISQKPSRDICQRGTSLTIQCQVDSQVTMMFWYRQQPGQSLTLIATANQGSEATYESGFVIDKFPISRPNLTFSTLTVSNMSPEDSSIYLCSVGHLEETQYFGPGTRLLVL.

V and J are TRBV6-6 and TRBJ1-1, with D possibly matching TRBD1 (5 bases). This CDR3 has 15 amino acids. The V end was cut by 7 bases, the J end by 1 base, with 16 bases between. Germline V gene data show CDR1 as MNHNY and CDR2 as SVGAGI (reference sequence). CDR3 protein: CASTEPGTGNTEAFF. In nucleotides, the CDR3 is TGTGCCAGCACCGAACCCGGGACGGGGAACACTGAAGCTTTCTTT.

This chain uses TRBV11-2 with TRBJ2-5, with 7 bases that match TRBD1. V lost 6 bases and J lost 2; bases outside the gene matches: 9. Germline V gives CDR1 SGHAT, CDR2 FQNNGV. CDR3 length equals 15 residues. The CDR3 sequence is CASRLRRDRQETQYF. CDR3 sequence (DNA): TGTGCCAGCAGACTACGCCGGGACAGACAAGAGACCCAGTACTTC. The whole variable domain, remainder taken from reference TRBV11-2 and TRBJ2-5, is EAGVAQSPRYKIIEKRQSVAFWCNPISGHATLYWYQQILGQGPKLLIQFQNNGVVDDSQLPKDRFSAERLKGVDSTLKIQPAKLEDSAVYLCASRLRRDRQETQYFGPGTRLLVL.

The chain uses TRBV5-6 and TRBJ2-1; D unclear. Germline CDR1 is SGHDT and CDR2 is YYEEEE. The CDR3 is 11 residues long. V dropped 4 bases and J dropped 8 bases, with 7 bases sitting between them. The CDR3 nucleotides read TGTGCCAGCAGCAGCCTACATGAGCAGTTCTTC. It yields the protein CASSSLHEQFF.

The chain employs TRBV4-3 and TRBJ2-2, with TRBD2 matching over 7 bases. There are 15 residues in the CDR3. Trimming took 0 bases from V and 8 from J; bases not matched to a gene: 6. The V gene's germline CDR1 is LGHNA and CDR2 YSLEER. The CDR3, as DNA: TGCGCCAGCAGCCAAGAGGGAGGGGCGGTGGGGGAGCTGTTTTTT. Protein product: CASSQEGGAVGELFF.